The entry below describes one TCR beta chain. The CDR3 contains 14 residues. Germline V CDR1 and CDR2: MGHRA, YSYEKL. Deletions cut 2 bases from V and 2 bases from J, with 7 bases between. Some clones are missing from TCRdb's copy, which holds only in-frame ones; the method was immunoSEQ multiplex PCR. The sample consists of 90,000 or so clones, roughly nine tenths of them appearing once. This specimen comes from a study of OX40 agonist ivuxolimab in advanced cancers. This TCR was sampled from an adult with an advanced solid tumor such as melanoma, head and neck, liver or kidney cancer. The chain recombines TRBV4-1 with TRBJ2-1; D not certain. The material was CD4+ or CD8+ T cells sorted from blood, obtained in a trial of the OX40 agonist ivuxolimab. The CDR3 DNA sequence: TGCGCCAGCAGCCAAAGGACCACCTACAATGAGCAGTTCTTC. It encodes CASSQRTTYNEQFF.